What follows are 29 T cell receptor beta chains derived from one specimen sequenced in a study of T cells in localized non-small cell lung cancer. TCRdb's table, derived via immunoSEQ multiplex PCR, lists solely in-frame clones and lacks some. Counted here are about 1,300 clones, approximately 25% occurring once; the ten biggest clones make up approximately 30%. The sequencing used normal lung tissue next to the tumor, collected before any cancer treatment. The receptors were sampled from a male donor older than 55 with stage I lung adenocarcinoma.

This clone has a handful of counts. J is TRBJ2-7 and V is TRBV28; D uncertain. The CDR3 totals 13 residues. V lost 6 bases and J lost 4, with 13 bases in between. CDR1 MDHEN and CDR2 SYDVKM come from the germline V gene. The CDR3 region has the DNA TGTGCCAGCAGCCTAGGTATACATTACGAGCAGTACTTC. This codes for CASSLGIHYEQYF.

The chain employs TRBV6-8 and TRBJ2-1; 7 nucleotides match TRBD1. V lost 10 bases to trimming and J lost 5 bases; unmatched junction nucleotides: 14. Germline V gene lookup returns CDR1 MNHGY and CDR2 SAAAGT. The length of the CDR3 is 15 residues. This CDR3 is CAISHPGTVNNEQFF. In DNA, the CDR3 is TGTGCCATCAGCCACCCGGGGACAGTGAACAATGAGCAGTTCTTC.

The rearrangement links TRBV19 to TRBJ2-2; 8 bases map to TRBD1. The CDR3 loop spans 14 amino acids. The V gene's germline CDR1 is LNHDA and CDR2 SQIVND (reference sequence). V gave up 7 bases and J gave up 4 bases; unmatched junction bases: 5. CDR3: CASIRTGGTGELFF. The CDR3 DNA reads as TGTGCCAGTATTAGAACAGGGGGCACCGGGGAGCTGTTTTTT. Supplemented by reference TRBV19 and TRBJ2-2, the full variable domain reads DGGITQSPKYLFRKEGQNVTLSCEQNLNHDAMYWYRQDPGQGLRLIYYSQIVNDFQKGDIAEGYSVSREKKESFPLTVTSAQKNPTAFYLCASIRTGGTGELFFGEGSRLTVL.

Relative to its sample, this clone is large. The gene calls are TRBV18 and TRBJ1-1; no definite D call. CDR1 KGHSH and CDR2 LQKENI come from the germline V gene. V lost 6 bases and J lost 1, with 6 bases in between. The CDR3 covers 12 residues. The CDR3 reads CASSEGNTEAFF. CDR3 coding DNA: TGTGCCAGCTCCGAAGGGAACACTGAAGCTTTCTTT. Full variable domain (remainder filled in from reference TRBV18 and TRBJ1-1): NAGVMQNPRHLVRRRGQEARLRCSPMKGHSHVYWYRQLPEEGLKFMVYLQKENIIDESGMPKERFSAEFPKEGPSILRIQQVVRGDSAAYFCASSEGNTEAFFGQGTRLTVV.

The DNA of the CDR3 is TGTGCCTGGAGTGTACTCCGGACTAGCGGGACCCTCTACAATGAGCAGTTCTTC. This translates into CAWSVLRTSGTLYNEQFF. J is TRBJ2-1 and V is TRBV30; 12 nucleotides line up with TRBD2. This CDR3 spans 18 amino acids. The V gene's germline CDR1 is GTSNPN and CDR2 SVGIG (reference sequence). The trim removed 0 bases at V and 3 bases at J, leaving 9 bases unmatched.

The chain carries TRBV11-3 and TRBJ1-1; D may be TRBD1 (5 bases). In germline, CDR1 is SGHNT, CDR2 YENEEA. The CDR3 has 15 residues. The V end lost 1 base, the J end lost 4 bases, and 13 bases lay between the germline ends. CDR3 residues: CASSLGTWGSTEAFF. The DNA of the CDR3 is TGTGCCAGCAGCTTAGGTACCTGGGGGAGCACTGAAGCTTTCTTT.

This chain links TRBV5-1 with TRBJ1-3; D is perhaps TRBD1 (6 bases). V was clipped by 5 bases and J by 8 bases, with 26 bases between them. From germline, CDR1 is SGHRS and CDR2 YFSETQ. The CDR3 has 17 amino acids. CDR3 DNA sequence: TGCGCCAGCAGTTCGGGGCCCACCCAGGGGACTGGTGACACCATATATTTT. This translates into CASSSGPTQGTGDTIYF. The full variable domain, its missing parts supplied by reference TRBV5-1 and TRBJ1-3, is KAGVTQTPRYLIKTRGQQVTLSCSPISGHRSVSWYQQTPGQGLQFLFEYFSETQRNKGNFPGRFSGRQFSNSRSEMNVSTLELGDSALYLCASSSGPTQGTGDTIYFGEGSWLTVV.

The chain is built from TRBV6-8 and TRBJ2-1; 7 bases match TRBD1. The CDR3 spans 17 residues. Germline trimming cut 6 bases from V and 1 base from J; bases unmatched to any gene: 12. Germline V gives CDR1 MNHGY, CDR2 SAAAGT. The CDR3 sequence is CASRGLQGSASYNEQFF. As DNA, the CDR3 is TGTGCCAGCAGGGGGTTACAGGGGAGCGCGTCCTACAATGAGCAGTTCTTC.

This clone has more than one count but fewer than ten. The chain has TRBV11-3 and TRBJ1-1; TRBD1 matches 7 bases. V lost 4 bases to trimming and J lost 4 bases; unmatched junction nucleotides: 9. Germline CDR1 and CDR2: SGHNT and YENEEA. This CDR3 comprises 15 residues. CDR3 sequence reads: CASSSQGVGVTEAFF. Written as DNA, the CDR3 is TGTGCCAGCAGCTCTCAGGGGGTTGGGGTCACTGAAGCTTTCTTT. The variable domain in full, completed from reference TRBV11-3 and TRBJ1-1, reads EAGVVQSPRYKIIEKKQPVAFWCNPISGHNTLYWYLQNLGQGPELLIRYENEEAVDDSQLPKDRFSAERLKGVDSTLKIQPAELGDSAVYLCASSSQGVGVTEAFFGQGTRLTVV.

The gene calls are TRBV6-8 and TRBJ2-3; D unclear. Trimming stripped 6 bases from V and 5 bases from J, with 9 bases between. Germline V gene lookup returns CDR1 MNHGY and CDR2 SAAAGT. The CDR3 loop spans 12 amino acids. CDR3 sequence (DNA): TGTGCCAGCAGCCCTACAGAAGATACGCAGTATTTT. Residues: CASSPTEDTQYF.

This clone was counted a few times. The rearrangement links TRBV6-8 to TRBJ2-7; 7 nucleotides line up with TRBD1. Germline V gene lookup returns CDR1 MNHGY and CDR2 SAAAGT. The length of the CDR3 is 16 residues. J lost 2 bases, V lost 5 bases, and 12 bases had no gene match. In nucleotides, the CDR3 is TGTGCCAGCAGTACAATTCCGGGACAGATACCCTACGAGCAGTACTTC. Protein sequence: CASSTIPGQIPYEQYF.

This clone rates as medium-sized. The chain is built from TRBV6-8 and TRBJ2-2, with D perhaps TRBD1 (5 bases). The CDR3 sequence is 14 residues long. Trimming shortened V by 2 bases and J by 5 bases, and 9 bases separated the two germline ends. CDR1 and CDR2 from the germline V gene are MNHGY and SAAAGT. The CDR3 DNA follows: TGTGCCAGCAGTTACGCTAGGGGAACCGGGGAGCTGTTTTTT. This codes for CASSYARGTGELFF.

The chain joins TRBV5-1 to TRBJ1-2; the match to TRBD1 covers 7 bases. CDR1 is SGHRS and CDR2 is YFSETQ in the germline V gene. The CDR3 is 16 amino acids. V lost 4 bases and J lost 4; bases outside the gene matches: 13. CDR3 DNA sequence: TGCGCCAGCAGCCGAGACGGGACAGCTAGTTTCTATGGCTACACCTTC. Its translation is CASSRDGTASFYGYTF.

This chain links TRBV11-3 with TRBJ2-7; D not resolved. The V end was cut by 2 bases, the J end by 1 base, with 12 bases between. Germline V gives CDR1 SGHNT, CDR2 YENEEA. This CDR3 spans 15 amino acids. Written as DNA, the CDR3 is TGTGCCAGCAGCTTAAATCCCGGGTCGTCCTACGAGCAGTACTTC. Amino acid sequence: CASSLNPGSSYEQYF.

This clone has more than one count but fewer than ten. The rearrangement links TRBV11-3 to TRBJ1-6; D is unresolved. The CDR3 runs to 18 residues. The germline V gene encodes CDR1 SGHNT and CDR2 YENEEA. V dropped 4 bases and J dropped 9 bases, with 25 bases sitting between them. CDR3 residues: CASSYPDGAAGKGSPLHF. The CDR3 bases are TGTGCCAGCAGCTATCCGGACGGTGCCGCGGGGAAGGGTTCACCCCTCCACTTT.

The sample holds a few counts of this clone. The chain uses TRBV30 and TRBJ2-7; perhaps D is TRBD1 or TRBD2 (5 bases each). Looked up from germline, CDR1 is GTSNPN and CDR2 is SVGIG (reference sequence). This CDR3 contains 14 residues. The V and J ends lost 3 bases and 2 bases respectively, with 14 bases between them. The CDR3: CAWSLGTATYEQYF. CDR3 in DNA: TGTGCCTGGAGCCTCGGGACGGCCACCTACGAGCAGTACTTC.

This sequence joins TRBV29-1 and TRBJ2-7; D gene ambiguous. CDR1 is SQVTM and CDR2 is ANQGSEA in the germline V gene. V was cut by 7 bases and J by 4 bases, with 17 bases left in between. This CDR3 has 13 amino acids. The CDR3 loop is CSARTDLGYEQYF. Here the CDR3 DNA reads TGCAGCGCACGGACGGACCTCGGGTACGAGCAGTACTTC.

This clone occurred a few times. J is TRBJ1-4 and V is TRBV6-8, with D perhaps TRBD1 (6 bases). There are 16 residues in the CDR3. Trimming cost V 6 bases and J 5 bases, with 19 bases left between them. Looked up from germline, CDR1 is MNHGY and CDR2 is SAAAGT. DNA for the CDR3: TGTGCCAGCAGCTCCCTCCCGGGACACCAGAATGAAAAACTGTTTTTT. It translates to CASSSLPGHQNEKLFF.

The CDR3 DNA reads TGTGCCAGCAGTCGGACAGGAGGGTACGAGCAGTACTTC. It is translated as CASSRTGGYEQYF. V gene TRBV28 combines with J gene TRBJ2-7; D may be TRBD1 (7 bases). This CDR3 spans 13 amino acids. CDR1 and CDR2 from the germline V gene are MDHEN and SYDVKM. V gave up 5 bases and J gave up 4 bases, with 12 bases separating them.

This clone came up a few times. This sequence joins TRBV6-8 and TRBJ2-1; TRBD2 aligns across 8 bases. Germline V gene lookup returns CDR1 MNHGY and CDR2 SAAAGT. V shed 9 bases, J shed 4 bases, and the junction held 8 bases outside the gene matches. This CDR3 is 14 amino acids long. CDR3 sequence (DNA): TGTGCCAGTTCCCCGGGGACTAGTTACAATGAGCAGTTCTTC. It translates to CASSPGTSYNEQFF.

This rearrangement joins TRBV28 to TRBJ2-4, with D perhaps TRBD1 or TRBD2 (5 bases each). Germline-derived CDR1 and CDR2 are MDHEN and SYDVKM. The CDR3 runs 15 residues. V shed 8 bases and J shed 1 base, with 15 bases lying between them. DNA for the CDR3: TGTGCCAGCGGGACCCCACGGGTGGCCAAAAACATTCAGTACTTC. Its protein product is CASGTPRVAKNIQYF.

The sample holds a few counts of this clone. The CDR3 DNA is TGTGCCAGCAGCCGGTTGGGGAGCTCTGGGGCCAACGTCCTGACTTTC. This encodes CASSRLGSSGANVLTF. This chain joins TRBV11-3 and TRBJ2-6, with D perhaps matching TRBD2 (5 bases). The CDR3 has 16 residues. The V end was cut by 5 bases, the J end by 0 bases, with 11 bases between. CDR1 and CDR2 from the germline V gene are SGHNT and YENEEA.

CDR3 nucleotides: TGTGCCAGCAGTCTCCATTGGGCCAATGAAAAACTGTTTTTT. Its translation is CASSLHWANEKLFF. The gene calls are TRBV9 and TRBJ1-4; no reliable D call. Germline assignment: CDR1 SGDLS and CDR2 YYNGEE. The germline V and J ends were trimmed by 5 bases and 5 bases, with 13 bases remaining between them. The CDR3 has 14 residues. Full variable domain (rest looked up from reference TRBV9 and TRBJ1-4): DSGVTQTPKHLITATGQRVTLRCSPRSGDLSVYWYQQSLDQGLQFLIQYYNGEERAKGNILERFSAQQFPDLHSELNLSSLELGDSALYFCASSLHWANEKLFFGSGTQLSVL.

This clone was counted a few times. CDR3 bases: TGTGCCAGCTCACCATTAAGGGAGGAGACCCAGTACTTC. The encoded protein is CASSPLREETQYF. The chain combines TRBV18 with TRBJ2-5; a possible D gene is TRBD2 (5 bases). Germline loops: CDR1 KGHSH, CDR2 LQKENI. The CDR3 contains 13 residues. V lost 2 bases to trimming and J lost 5 bases, with 9 bases between them.

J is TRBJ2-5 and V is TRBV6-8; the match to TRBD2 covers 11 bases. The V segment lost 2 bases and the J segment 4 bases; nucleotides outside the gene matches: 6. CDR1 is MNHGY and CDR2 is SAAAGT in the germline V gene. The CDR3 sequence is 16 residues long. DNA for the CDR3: TGTGCCAGCAGTTACCTAGCGGGAGGTTGGGCAGAGACCCAGTACTTC. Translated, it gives CASSYLAGGWAETQYF.

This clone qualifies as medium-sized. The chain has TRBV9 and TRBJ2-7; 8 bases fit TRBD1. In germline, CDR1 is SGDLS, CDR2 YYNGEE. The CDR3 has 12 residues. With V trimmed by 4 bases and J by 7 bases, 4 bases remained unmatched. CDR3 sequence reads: CASSQRTGEQYF. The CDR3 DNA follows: TGTGCCAGCAGCCAGAGGACAGGGGAGCAGTACTTC.

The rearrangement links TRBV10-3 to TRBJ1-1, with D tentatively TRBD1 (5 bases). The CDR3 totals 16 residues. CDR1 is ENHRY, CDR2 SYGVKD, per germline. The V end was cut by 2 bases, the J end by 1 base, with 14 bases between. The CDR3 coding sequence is TGTGCCATCAGTGAGGCCCCAGACAGACCGAACACTGAAGCTTTCTTT. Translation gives CAISEAPDRPNTEAFF.

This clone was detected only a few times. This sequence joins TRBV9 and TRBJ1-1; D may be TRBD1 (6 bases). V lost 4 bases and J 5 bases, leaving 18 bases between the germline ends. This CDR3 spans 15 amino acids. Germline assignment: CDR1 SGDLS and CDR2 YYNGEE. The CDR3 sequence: CASSPRAGEETEAFF. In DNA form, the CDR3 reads TGTGCCAGCAGCCCCCGTGCAGGGGAAGAGACTGAAGCTTTCTTT. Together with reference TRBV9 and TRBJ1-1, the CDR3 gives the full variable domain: DSGVTQTPKHLITATGQRVTLRCSPRSGDLSVYWYQQSLDQGLQFLIQYYNGEERAKGNILERFSAQQFPDLHSELNLSSLELGDSALYFCASSPRAGEETEAFFGQGTRLTVV.

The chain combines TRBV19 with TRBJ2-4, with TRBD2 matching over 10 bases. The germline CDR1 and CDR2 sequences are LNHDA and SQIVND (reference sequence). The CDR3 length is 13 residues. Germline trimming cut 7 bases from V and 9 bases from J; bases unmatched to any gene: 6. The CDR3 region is CASTGTSAGIQYF. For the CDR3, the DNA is TGTGCCAGTACCGGGACTAGCGCAGGCATTCAGTACTTC.